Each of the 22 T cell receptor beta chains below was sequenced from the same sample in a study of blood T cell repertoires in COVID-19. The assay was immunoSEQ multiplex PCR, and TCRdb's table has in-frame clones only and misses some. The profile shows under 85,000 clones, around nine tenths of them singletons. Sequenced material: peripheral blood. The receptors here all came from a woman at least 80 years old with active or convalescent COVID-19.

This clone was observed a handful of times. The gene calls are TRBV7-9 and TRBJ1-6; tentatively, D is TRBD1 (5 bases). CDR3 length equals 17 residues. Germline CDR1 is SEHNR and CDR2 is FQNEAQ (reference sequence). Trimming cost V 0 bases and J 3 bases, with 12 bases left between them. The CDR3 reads CASSLATQGYYNSPLHF. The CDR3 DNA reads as TGTGCCAGCAGCTTAGCTACTCAGGGTTACTATAATTCACCCCTCCACTTT.

The CDR3 bases are TGTGCCACCAGTGATTTCGGACAGGGGGGAACCGGGGAGCTGTTTTTT. It specifies CATSDFGQGGTGELFF. The chain joins TRBV24-1 to TRBJ2-2; 10 positions agree with TRBD1. CDR1 KGHDR and CDR2 SFDVKD come from the germline V gene. The CDR3 is made up of 16 amino acids. V dropped 1 base and J dropped 5; count of bases not matched to a gene: 3.

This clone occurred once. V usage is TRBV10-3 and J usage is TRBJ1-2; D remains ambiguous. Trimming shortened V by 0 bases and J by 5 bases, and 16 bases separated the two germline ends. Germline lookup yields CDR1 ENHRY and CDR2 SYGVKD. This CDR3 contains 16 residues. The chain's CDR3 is CAISESTGRQSYGYTF. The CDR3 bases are TGTGCCATCAGTGAGTCGACGGGGAGACAATCATATGGCTACACCTTC.

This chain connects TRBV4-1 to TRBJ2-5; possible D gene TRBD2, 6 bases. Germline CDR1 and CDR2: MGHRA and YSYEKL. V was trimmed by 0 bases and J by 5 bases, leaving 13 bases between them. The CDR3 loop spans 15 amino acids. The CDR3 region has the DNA TGCGCCAGCAGCCAAGACGCGGGCGCGGGGGAGACCCAGTACTTC. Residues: CASSQDAGAGETQYF.

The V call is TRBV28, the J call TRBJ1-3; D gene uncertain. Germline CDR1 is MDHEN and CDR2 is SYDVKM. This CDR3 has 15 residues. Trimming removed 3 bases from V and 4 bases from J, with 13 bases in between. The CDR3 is CASSFAGSNGNTIYF. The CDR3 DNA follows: TGTGCCAGCAGTTTTGCGGGGAGTAACGGAAACACCATATATTTT.

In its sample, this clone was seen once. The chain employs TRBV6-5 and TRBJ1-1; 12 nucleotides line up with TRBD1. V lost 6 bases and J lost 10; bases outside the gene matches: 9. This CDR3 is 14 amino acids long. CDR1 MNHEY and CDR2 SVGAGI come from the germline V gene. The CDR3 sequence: CASSTGTGGVGAFF. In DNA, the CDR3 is TGTGCCAGCAGCACCGGGACAGGGGGCGTCGGAGCTTTCTTT.

The CDR3 spells CASSVQGATEAFF. CDR3 in DNA: TGTGCCAGCAGCGTCCAGGGTGCCACTGAAGCTTTCTTT. The chain carries TRBV7-3 and TRBJ1-1; D possibly corresponds to TRBD1 (5 bases). This CDR3 has 13 amino acids. Trimming shortened V by 5 bases and J by 4 bases, and 11 bases separated the two germline ends. The V gene's germline CDR1 is SGHTA and CDR2 FQGTGA.

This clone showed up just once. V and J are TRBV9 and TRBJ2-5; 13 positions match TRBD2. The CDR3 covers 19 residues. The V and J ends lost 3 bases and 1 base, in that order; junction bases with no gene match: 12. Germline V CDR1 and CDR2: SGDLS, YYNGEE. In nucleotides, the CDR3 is TGTGCCAGCAGCGCAACTAGCGGGGGGGCTGGGTTTCGCCAAGAGACCCAGTACTTC. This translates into CASSATSGGAGFRQETQYF.

This chain's CDR3 is CASSLGDTGAFF. In nucleotides, the CDR3 is TGTGCCAGCAGCTTGGGGGACACCGGAGCTTTCTTT. V is TRBV5-4 and J is TRBJ1-1; a weak D match, TRBD1 (6 bases). V gave up 0 bases and J gave up 10 bases, with 10 bases separating them. The germline gives CDR1 SGHNT, CDR2 YYREEE (reference sequence). CDR3 length equals 12 residues.

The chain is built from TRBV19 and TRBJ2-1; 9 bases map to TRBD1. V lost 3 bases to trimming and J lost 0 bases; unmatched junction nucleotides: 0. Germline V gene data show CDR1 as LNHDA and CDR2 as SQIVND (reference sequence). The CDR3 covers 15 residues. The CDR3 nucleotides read TGTGCCAGTAGTATGGGACAGGGCTCCTACAATGAGCAGTTCTTC. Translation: CASSMGQGSYNEQFF.

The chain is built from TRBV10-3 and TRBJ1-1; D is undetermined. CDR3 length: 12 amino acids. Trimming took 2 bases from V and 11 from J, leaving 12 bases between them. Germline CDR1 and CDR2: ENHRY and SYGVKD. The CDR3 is CAISEGDLAAFF. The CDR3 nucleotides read TGTGCCATCAGTGAGGGGGATCTAGCCGCTTTCTTT.

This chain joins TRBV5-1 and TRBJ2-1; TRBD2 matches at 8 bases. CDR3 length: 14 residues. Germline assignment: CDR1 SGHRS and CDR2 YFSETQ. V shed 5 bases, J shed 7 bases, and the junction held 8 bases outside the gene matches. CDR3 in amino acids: CASSIRGGQNEQFF. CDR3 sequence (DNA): TGCGCCAGCAGTATCCGGGGGGGCCAGAATGAGCAGTTCTTC.

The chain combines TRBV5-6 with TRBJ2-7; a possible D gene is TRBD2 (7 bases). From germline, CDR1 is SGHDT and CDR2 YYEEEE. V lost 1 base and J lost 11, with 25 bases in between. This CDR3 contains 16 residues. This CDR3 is CASSLYLRGRSREEYF. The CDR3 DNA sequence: TGTGCCAGCAGCTTGTACTTGCGGGGGCGCTCAAGGGAGGAGTACTTC. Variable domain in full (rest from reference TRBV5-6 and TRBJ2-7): DAGVTQSPTHLIKTRGQQVTLRCSPKSGHDTVSWYQQALGQGPQFIFQYYEEEERQRGNFPDRFSGHQFPNYSSELNVNALLLGDSALYLCASSLYLRGRSREEYFGPGTRLTVT.

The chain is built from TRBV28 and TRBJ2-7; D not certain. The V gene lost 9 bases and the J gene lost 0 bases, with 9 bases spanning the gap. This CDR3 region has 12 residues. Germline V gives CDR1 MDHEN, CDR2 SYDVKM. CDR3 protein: CASGQVSYEQYF. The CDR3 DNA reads TGTGCCAGTGGTCAGGTCTCCTACGAGCAGTACTTC.

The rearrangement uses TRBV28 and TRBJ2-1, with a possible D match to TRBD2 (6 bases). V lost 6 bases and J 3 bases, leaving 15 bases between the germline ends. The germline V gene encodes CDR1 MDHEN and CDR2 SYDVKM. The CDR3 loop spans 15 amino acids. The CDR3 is CASRVPGLNYNEQFF. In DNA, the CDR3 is TGTGCCAGCAGGGTACCGGGACTCAACTACAATGAGCAGTTCTTC. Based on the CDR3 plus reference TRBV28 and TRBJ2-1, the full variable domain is DVKVTQSSRYLVKRTGEKVFLECVQDMDHENMFWYRQDPGLGLRLIYFSYDVKMKEKGDIPEGYSVSREKKERFSLILESASTNQTSMYLCASRVPGLNYNEQFFGPGTRLTVL.

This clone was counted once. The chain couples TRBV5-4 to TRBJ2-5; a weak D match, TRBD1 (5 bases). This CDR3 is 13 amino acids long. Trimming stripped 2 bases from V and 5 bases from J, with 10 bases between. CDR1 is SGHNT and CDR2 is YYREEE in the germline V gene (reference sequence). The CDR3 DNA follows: TGTGCCAGCAGCTTCGCAGGGCAGGAGACCCAGTACTTC. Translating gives CASSFAGQETQYF. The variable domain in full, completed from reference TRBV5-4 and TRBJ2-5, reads ETGVTQSPTHLIKTRGQQVTLRCSSQSGHNTVSWYQQALGQGPQFIFQYYREEENGRGNFPPRFSGLQFPNYSSELNVNALELDDSALYLCASSFAGQETQYFGPGTRLLVL.

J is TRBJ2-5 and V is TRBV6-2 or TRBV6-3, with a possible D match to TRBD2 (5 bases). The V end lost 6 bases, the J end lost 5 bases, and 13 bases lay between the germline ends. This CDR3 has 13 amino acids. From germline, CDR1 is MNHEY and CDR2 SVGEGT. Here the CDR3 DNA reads TGTGCCAGCAGCCTCACCGGGGTGGAGACCCAGTACTTC. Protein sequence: CASSLTGVETQYF.

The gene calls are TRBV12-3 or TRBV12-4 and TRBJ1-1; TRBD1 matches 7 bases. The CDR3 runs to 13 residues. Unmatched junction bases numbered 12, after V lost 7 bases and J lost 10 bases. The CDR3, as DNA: TGTGCCAGCACCCCCCGACAGGGTCGGAGAGCTTTCTTT. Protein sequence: CASTPRQGRRAFF.

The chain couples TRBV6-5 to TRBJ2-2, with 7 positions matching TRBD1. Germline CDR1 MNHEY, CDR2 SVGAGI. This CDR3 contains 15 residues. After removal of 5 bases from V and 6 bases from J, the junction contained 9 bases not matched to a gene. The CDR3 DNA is TGTGCCAGCAGTAGACAGGGCCTCATCGCCGGGGAGCTGTTTTTT. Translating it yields CASSRQGLIAGELFF.

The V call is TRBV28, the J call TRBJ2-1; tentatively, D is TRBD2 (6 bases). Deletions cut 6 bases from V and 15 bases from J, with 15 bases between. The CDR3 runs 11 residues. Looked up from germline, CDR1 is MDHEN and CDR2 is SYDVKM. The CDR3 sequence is CASSQRGGRFF. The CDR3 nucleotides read TGTGCCAGCAGCCAGAGGGGAGGACGGTTCTTC. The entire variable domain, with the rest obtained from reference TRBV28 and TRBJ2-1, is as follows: DVKVTQSSRYLVKRTGEKVFLECVQDMDHENMFWYRQDPGLGLRLIYFSYDVKMKEKGDIPEGYSVSREKKERFSLILESASTNQTSMYLCASSQRGGRFFGPGTRLTVL.

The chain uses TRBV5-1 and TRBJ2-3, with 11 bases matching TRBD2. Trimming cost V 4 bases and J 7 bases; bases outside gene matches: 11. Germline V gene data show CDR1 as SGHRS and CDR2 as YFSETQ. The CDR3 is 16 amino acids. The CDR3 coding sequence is TGCGCCAGCAGCACAGCCGGGACTAGCGGATCCAATACGCAGTATTTT. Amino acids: CASSTAGTSGSNTQYF.

The CDR3 protein is CASRTRDPGPQETQYF. CDR3 DNA: TGTGCCAGCAGAACGCGGGACCCTGGGCCCCAAGAGACCCAGTACTTC. The chain uses TRBV2 and TRBJ2-5; D might be TRBD2 (6 bases). Germline CDR1 SNHLY, CDR2 FYNNEI. Trimming stripped 6 bases from V and 1 base from J, with 18 bases between. CDR3 length: 16 amino acids.